The source of this T cell receptor beta chain is a study of blood T cells in healthy people across ages. V lost 0 bases and J lost 0; bases outside the gene matches: 5. Germline CDR1 and CDR2: KGHSH and LQKENI. This CDR3 is 18 amino acids long. Next came a second PCR, run for about 7 to 12 cycles, which used a sample-barcoded 5' primer along with a J-beta primer mix. TCRdb ran MiXCR on the 5' RACE reads and lists one entry per CDR3 protein. The table includes approximately 780,000 distinct CDR3 sequences, under 30% detected once. A further study also used this sample, focusing on T cells of mothers and their children.

This sequence originates from a boy between 10 and 17 years old in good health. Sequencing was performed on blood. The chain joins TRBV18 to TRBJ2-3; 11 bases are shared with TRBD2. CDR3 amino acids: CASSPPLAGGISTDTQYF. The CDR3 nucleotides are TGTGCCAGCTCACCACCCCTAGCGGGGGGAATTAGCACAGATACGCAGTATTTT. The entire variable domain, with the rest obtained from reference TRBV18 and TRBJ2-3, is as follows: NAGVMQNPRHLVRRRGQEARLRCSPMKGHSHVYWYRQLPEEGLKFMVYLQKENIIDESGMPKERFSAEFPKEGPSILRIQQVVRGDSAAYFCASSPPLAGGISTDTQYFGPGTRLTVL.